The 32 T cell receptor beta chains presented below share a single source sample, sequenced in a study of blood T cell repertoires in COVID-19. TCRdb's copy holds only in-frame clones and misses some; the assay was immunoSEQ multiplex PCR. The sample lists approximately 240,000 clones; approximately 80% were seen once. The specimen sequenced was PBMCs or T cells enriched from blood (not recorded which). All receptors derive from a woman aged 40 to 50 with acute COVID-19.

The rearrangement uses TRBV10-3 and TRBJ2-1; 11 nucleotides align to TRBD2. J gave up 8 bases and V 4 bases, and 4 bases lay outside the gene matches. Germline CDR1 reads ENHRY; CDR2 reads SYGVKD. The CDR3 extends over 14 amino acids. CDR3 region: CAISATSGIDEQFF. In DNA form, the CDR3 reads TGTGCCATCAGTGCGACTAGCGGGATTGATGAGCAGTTCTTC.

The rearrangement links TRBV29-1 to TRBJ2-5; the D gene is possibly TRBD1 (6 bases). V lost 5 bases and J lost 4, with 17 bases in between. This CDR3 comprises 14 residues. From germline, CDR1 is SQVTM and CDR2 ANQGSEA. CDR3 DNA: TGCAGCGTTTGGGGGCTAGCCCTGGCAGAGACCCAGTACTTC. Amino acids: CSVWGLALAETQYF.

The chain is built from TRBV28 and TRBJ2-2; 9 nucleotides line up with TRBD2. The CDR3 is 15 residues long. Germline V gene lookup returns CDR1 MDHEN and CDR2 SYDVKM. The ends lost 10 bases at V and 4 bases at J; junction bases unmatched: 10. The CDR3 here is CATVFSGSSTGELFF. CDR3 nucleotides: TGTGCCACCGTCTTTAGCGGGAGTTCCACCGGGGAGCTGTTTTTT.

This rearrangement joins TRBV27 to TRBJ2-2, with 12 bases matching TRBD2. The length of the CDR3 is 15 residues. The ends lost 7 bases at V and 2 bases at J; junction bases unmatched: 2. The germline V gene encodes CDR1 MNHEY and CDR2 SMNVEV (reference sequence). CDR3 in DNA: TGTGCCAGCAAACTAGCGGGAGGCAACACCGGGGAGCTGTTTTTT. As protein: CASKLAGGNTGELFF.

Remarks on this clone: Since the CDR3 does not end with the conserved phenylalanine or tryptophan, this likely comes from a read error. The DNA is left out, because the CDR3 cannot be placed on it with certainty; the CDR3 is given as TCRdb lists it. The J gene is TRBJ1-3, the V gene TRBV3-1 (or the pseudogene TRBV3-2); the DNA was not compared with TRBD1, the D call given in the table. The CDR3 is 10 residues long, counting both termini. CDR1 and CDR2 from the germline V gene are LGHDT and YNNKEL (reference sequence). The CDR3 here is CASSPRQAGL.

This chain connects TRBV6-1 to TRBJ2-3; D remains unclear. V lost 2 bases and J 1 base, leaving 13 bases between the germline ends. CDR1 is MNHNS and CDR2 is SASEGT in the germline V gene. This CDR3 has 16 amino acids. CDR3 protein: CASSESRVVRTDTQYF. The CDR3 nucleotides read TGTGCCAGCAGTGAATCGCGAGTTGTTCGCACAGATACGCAGTATTTT.

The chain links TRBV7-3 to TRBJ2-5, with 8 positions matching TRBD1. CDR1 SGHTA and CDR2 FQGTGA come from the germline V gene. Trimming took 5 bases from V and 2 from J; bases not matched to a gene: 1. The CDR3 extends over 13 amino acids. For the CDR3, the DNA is TGTGCCAGCAGCAGGACAGGGCAAGAGACCCAGTACTTC. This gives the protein CASSRTGQETQYF.

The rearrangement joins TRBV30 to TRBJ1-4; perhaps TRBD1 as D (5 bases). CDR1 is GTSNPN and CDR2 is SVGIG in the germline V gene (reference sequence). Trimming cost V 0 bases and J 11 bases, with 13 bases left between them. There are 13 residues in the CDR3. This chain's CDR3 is CAWSVRLRQKLFF. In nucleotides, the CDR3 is TGTGCCTGGAGTGTACGTCTTAGACAGAAACTGTTTTTT.

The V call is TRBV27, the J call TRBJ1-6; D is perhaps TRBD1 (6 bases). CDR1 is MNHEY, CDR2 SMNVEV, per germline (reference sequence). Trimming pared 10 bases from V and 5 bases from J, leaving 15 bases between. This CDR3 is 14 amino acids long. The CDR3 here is CATRNDRNNSPLHF. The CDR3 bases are TGTGCCACCAGAAACGACAGGAATAATTCACCCCTCCACTTT.

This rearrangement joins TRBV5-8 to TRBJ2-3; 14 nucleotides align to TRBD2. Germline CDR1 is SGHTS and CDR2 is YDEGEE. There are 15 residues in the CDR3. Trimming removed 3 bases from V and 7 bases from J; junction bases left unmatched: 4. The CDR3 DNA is TGTGCCAGCAGCTCGACTAGCGGGGGGGCGAATACGCAGTATTTT. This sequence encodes CASSSTSGGANTQYF.

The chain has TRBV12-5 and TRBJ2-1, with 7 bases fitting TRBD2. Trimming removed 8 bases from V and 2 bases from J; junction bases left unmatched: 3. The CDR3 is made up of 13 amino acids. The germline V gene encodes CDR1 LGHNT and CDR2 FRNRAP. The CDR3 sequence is CASSLAAYNEQFF. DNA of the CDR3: TGTGCTAGTAGTCTAGCGGCCTACAATGAGCAGTTCTTC.

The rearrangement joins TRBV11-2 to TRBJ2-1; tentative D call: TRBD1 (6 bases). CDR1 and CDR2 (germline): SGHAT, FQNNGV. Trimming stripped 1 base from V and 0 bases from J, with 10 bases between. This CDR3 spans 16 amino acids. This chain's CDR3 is CASSLARGYSYNEQFF. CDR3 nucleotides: TGTGCCAGCAGCTTAGCCAGGGGCTACTCCTACAATGAGCAGTTCTTC.

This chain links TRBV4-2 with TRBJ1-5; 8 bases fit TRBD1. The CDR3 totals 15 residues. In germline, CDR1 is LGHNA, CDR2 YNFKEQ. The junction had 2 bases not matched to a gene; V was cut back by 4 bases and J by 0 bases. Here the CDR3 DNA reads TGTGCCAGCAGCCTGACAGGGGATAGCAATCAGCCCCAGCATTTT. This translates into CASSLTGDSNQPQHF.

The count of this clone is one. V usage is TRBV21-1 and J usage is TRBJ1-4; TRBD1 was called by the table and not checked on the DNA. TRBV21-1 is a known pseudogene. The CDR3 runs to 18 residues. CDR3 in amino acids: CASSLLRQGLWTNEKLFF. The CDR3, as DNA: TGTGCCAGCAGCCTGCTGCGGCAGGGATTATGGACTAATGAAAAACTGTTTTTT.

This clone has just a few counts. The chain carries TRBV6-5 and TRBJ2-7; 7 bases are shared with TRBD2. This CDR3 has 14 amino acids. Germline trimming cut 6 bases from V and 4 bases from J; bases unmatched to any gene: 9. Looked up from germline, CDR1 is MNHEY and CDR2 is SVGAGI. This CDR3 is CASRRARGIYEQYF. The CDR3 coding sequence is TGTGCCAGCAGGAGGGCGCGGGGGATATACGAGCAGTACTTC.

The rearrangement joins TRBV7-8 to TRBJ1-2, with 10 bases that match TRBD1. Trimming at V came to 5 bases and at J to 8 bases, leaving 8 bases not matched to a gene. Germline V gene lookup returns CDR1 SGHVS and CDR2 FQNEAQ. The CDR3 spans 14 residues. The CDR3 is CASSLQDRGVGYTF. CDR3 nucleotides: TGTGCCAGCAGCCTACAGGACAGGGGGGTAGGCTACACCTTC.

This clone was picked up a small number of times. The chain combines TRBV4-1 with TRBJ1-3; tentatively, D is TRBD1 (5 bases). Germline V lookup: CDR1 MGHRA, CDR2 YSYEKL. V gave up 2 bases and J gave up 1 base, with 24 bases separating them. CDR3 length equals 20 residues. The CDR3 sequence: CASSQRVYVRGTDSGNTIYF. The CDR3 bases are TGCGCCAGCAGCCAAAGGGTCTACGTTCGCGGGACTGATTCTGGAAACACCATATATTTT.

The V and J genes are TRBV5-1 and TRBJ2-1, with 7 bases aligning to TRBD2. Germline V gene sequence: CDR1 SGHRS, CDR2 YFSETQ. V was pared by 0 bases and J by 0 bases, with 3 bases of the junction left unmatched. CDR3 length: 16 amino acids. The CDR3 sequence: CASSLAGGSSYNEQFF. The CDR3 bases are TGCGCCAGCAGCTTGGCCGGCGGGAGCTCCTACAATGAGCAGTTCTTC.

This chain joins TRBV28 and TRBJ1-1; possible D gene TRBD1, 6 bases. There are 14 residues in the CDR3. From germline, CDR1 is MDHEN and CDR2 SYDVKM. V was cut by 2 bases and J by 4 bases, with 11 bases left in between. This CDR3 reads CASSLRGIRTEAFF. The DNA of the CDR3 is TGTGCCAGCAGTTTAAGGGGGATCCGCACTGAAGCTTTCTTT.

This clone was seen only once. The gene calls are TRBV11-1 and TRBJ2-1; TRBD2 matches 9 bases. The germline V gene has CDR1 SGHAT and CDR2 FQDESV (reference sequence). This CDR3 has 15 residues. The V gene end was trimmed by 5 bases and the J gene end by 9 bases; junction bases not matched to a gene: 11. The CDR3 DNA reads TGTGCCAGCAGCCCTCCCGGGCGGGAGGGACTTGAGCAGTTCTTC. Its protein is CASSPPGREGLEQFF.

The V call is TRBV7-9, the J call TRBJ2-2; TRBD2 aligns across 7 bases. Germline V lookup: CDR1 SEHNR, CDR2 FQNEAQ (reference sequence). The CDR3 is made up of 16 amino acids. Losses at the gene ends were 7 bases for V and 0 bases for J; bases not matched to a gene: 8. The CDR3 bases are TGTGCCAGCACCTCGACTAGCACCTCGAACACCGGGGAGCTGTTTTTT. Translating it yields CASTSTSTSNTGELFF.

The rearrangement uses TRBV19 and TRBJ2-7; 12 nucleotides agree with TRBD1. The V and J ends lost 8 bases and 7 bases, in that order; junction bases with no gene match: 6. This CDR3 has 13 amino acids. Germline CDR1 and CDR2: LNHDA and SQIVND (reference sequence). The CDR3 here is CASSGQGAGEQYF. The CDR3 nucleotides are TGTGCCAGTTCGGGACAGGGGGCAGGAGAGCAGTACTTC.

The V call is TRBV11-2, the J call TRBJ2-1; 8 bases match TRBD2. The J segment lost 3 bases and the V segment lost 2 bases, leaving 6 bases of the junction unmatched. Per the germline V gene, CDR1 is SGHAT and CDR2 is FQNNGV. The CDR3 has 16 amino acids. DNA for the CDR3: TGTGCCAGCAGCTTACCCGCGGGGGGCTTCTACAATGAGCAGTTCTTC. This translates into CASSLPAGGFYNEQFF.

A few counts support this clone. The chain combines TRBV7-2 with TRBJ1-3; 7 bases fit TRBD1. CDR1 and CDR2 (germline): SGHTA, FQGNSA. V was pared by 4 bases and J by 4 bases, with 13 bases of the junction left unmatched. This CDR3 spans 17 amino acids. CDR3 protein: CASSSIPQGTAGNTIYF. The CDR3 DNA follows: TGTGCCAGCAGCTCGATCCCTCAAGGGACAGCCGGAAACACCATATATTTT.

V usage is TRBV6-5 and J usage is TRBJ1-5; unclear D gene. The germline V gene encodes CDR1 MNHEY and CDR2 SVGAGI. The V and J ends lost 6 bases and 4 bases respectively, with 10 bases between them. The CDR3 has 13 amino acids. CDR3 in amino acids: CASSSRENQPQHF. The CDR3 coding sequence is TGTGCCAGCAGCTCTAGGGAGAATCAGCCCCAGCATTTT.

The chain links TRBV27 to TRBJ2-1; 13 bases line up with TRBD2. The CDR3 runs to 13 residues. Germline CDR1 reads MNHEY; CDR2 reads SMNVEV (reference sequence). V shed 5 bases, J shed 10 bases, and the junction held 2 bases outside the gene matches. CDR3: CASSLGLAGEQFF. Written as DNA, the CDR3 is TGTGCCAGCAGTCTGGGACTAGCGGGAGAGCAGTTCTTC.

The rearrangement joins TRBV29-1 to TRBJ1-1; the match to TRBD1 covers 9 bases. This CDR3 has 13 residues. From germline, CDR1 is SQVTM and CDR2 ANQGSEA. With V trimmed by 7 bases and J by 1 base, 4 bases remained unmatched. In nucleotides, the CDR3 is TGCAGCGCCCGGACAGGGGAGAACACTGAAGCTTTCTTT. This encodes CSARTGENTEAFF.

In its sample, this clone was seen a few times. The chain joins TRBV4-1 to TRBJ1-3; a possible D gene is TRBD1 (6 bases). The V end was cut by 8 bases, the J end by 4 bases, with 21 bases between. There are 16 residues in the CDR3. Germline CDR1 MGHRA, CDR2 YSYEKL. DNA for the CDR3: TGCGCCAGCTCCGACCCCCGCAGGGGAAAGGGAAACACCATATATTTT. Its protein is CASSDPRRGKGNTIYF.

The CDR3 nucleotides read TGTGCCAGTACGAGCGGCAGGGGGCTTCCCGCTGAAGCTTTCTTT. Translated, it gives CASTSGRGLPAEAFF. V is TRBV19 and J is TRBJ1-1; 8 nucleotides align to TRBD1. Trimming cost V 7 bases and J 6 bases; bases outside gene matches: 13. The CDR3 is made up of 15 amino acids. In germline, CDR1 is LNHDA, CDR2 SQIVND (reference sequence). Looking up the rest from reference TRBV19 and TRBJ1-1 gives the full variable domain: DGGITQSPKYLFRKEGQNVTLSCEQNLNHDAMYWYRQDPGQGLRLIYYSQIVNDFQKGDIAEGYSVSREKKESFPLTVTSAQKNPTAFYLCASTSGRGLPAEAFFGQGTRLTVV.

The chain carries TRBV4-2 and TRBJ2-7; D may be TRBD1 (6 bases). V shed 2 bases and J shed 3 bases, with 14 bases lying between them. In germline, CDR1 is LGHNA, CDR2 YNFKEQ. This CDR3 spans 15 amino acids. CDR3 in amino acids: CASSQHTTTGYEQYF. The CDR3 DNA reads TGTGCCAGCAGCCAACATACTACGACAGGCTACGAGCAGTACTTC.

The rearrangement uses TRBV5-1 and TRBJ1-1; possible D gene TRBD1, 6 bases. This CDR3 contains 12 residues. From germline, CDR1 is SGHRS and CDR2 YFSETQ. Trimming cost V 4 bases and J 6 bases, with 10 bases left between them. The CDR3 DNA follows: TGCGCCAGCAGCCCGACAGGAGCTGAAGCTTTCTTT. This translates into CASSPTGAEAFF.

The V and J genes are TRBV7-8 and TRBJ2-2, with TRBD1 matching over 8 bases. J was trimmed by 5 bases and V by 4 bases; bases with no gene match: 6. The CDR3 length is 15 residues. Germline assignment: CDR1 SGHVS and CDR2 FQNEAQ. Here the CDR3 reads CASSSQGARTGELFF. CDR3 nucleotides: TGTGCCAGCAGCTCCCAGGGGGCTCGGACCGGGGAGCTGTTTTTT.